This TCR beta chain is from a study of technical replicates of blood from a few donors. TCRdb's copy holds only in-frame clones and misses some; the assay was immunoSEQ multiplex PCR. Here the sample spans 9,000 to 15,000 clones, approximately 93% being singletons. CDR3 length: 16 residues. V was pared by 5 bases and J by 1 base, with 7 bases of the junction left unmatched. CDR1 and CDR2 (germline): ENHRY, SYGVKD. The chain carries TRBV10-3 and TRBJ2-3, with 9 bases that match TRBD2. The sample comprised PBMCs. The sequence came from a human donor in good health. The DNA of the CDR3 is TGTGCCATCAGTTTCCAAGCGGGAGGAGGCACAGATACGCAGTATTTT. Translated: CAISFQAGGGTDTQYF.